Presented here are 26 T cell receptor beta chains from one specimen sequenced in a study of T-cell memory formation after mild COVID-19 (dated by TCRdb to the early 2020s). Receptor amplification or capture employed 5' RACE. Instrument on record: Illumina NovaSeq 6000. In TCRdb, the public reads were trimmed at Q25 with fastp and aligned with MiXCR, with productive beta chains retained. When rows share a CDR3 protein, they turn into one entry using the most common DNA and genes. This sample gives 360,000 or so distinct CDR3 sequences in total; 25% to 30% of them show up just once. The top ten constitute about 13% of the sample. Input material: PBMCs or a T cell subset sorted from them (not recorded which). These receptor sequences come from an adult woman who had mild COVID-19 (a few samples of this study predate the infection). The sample titles of this study are shuffled in the database, so cell type and time point are left out; the donor was told from shared clones.

The J gene is TRBJ2-7, the V gene TRBV7-2; D uncertain. The CDR3 spans 12 residues. V lost 0 bases, J lost 4 bases, and 4 bases lay in between. Looked up from germline, CDR1 is SGHTA and CDR2 is FQGNSA. CDR3 sequence reads: CASSLAKYEQYF. The DNA of the CDR3 is TGTGCCAGCAGCTTAGCCAAGTACGAGCAGTACTTC.

The rearrangement links TRBV29-1 to TRBJ2-5; 10 positions agree with TRBD2. Trimming cost V 0 bases and J 5 bases; bases outside gene matches: 6. The V gene's germline CDR1 is SQVTM and CDR2 ANQGSEA. The CDR3 length is 15 residues. CDR3 sequence (DNA): TGCAGCGTTGAAGAGCTAGCGGGAGTGGTGGAGACCCAGTACTTC. Residues: CSVEELAGVVETQYF.

The chain has TRBV4-2 and TRBJ2-7; 9 bases are a match to TRBD1. This CDR3 comprises 15 residues. The germline gives CDR1 LGHNA, CDR2 YNFKEQ. J was trimmed by 3 bases and V by 2 bases; bases with no gene match: 5. Written as DNA, the CDR3 is TGTGCCAGCAGCCAAAGGGGACAGGGAGGCTACGAGCAGTACTTC. Amino acids: CASSQRGQGGYEQYF.

The chain uses TRBV7-3 and TRBJ2-5, with TRBD1 as a possible D gene (6 bases). With 2 bases removed from V and 0 bases from J, the gap between germline ends came to 10 bases. Germline CDR1 and CDR2: SGHTA and FQGTGA. The CDR3 extends over 15 amino acids. The CDR3 here is CASSLAGTYQETQYF. The CDR3 DNA reads TGTGCCAGCAGCTTAGCCGGGACATACCAAGAGACCCAGTACTTC.

The table lists this clonotype with a few counts. The chain carries TRBV12-3 or TRBV12-4 and TRBJ1-6, with D perhaps matching TRBD1 (6 bases). Trimming removed 2 bases from V and 14 bases from J, with 19 bases in between. The CDR3 loop spans 15 amino acids. CDR3 sequence reads: CASSLRAAGAQALHF. Here the CDR3 DNA reads TGTGCCAGCAGTTTAAGGGCGGCGGGGGCGCAAGCCCTCCACTTT.

CDR3 region: CASSHQGPGTGTDTQYF. CDR3 sequence (DNA): TGTGCCAGCAGCCATCAAGGGCCCGGGACAGGCACAGATACGCAGTATTTT. This chain links TRBV7-6 with TRBJ2-3; 7 positions agree with TRBD1. Trimming removed 5 bases from V and 1 base from J; junction bases left unmatched: 12. The germline CDR1 and CDR2 sequences are SGHVS and FNYEAQ. The CDR3 loop spans 17 amino acids.

Worth noting for this clonotype: At one boundary the junction diverges from the germline segment, which might be a read error. This chain uses TRBV5-1 with TRBJ1-1; maybe TRBD1 (5 bases). The CDR3 spans 14 residues. Germline assignment: CDR1 SGHRS and CDR2 YFSETQ. DNA of the CDR3: TGCGCCAGCAGCTTGGGACAGCAGAACACTGAAGCTTTATTT. It yields the protein CASSLGQQNTEALF. Drawing the rest from reference TRBV5-1 and TRBJ1-1, the complete variable domain is KAGVTQTPRYLIKTRGQQVTLSCSPISGHRSVSWYQQTPGQGLQFLFEYFSETQRNKGNFPGRFSGRQFSNSRSEMNVSTLELGDSALYLCASSLGQQNTEALFGQGTRLTVV.

The chain has TRBV30 and TRBJ2-7; D is possibly TRBD1 or TRBD2 (5 bases each). Trimming left V 2 bases short and J 1 base short, with 12 bases between. The germline gives CDR1 GTSNPN, CDR2 SVGIG (reference sequence). This CDR3 has 14 amino acids. The CDR3 is CAWSLGTGSYEQYF. CDR3 DNA: TGTGCCTGGAGTCTTGGGACGGGTTCCTACGAGCAGTACTTC.

The V and J genes are TRBV20-1 and TRBJ2-1; 9 bases align to TRBD2. Germline V CDR1 and CDR2: DFQATT, SNEGSKA (reference sequence). CDR3 size: 14 residues. Trimming at V came to 1 base and at J to 7 bases, leaving 5 bases not matched to a gene. This CDR3 is CSARVSGRTNEQFF. As DNA, the CDR3 is TGCAGTGCTAGAGTAAGCGGGAGGACGAATGAGCAGTTCTTC.

The CDR3 sequence is CASSLIVGGYTGELFF. CDR3 coding DNA: TGTGCCAGCAGCTTGATTGTCGGGGGGTACACCGGGGAGCTGTTTTTT. This sequence joins TRBV5-6 and TRBJ2-2; 7 bases fit TRBD2. Germline CDR1 reads SGHDT; CDR2 reads YYEEEE. The CDR3 sequence is 16 residues long. Losses at the gene ends were 1 base for V and 3 bases for J; bases not matched to a gene: 6.

The chain is built from TRBV5-6 and TRBJ2-1; TRBD1 might be the D (5 bases). This CDR3 region has 13 residues. Per germline, CDR1 SGHDT and CDR2 YYEEEE. The V and J ends lost 4 bases and 9 bases respectively, with 14 bases between them. For the CDR3, the DNA is TGTGCCAGCAGCCCCCGTAGAAGGGGTGAGCAGTTCTTC. Its translation is CASSPRRRGEQFF. Full variable domain (remainder filled in from reference TRBV5-6 and TRBJ2-1): DAGVTQSPTHLIKTRGQQVTLRCSPKSGHDTVSWYQQALGQGPQFIFQYYEEEERQRGNFPDRFSGHQFPNYSSELNVNALLLGDSALYLCASSPRRRGEQFFGPGTRLTVL.

The genes are TRBV29-1 and TRBJ2-7; 8 bases align to TRBD1. V gave up 6 bases and J gave up 0 bases; unmatched junction bases: 4. The CDR3 spans 13 residues. From germline, CDR1 is SQVTM and CDR2 ANQGSEA. The DNA of the CDR3 is TGCAGCGTGACAGGGGCCCTCTCCTACGAGCAGTACTTC. This codes for CSVTGALSYEQYF.

In nucleotides, the CDR3 is TGTGCCAGCAGCCAAGATTTAAAGTCTGGGGCCAACGTCCTGACTTTC. It codes for CASSQDLKSGANVLTF. This sequence joins TRBV4-2 and TRBJ2-6; D uncertain. The germline V and J ends were trimmed by 0 bases and 1 base, with 7 bases remaining between them. Germline V lookup: CDR1 LGHNA, CDR2 YNFKEQ. The CDR3 is made up of 16 amino acids.

This sequence joins TRBV29-1 and TRBJ2-1; D gene ambiguous. V was pared by 3 bases and J by 0 bases, with 6 bases between. Looked up from germline, CDR1 is SQVTM and CDR2 is ANQGSEA. The CDR3 has 13 amino acids. The CDR3 spells CSVDSFSYNEQFF. The CDR3 nucleotides read TGCAGCGTTGATTCATTCTCCTACAATGAGCAGTTCTTC.

This clonotype turned up a few times. The V gene is TRBV5-6, the J gene TRBJ2-2; D ambiguous. Germline V gives CDR1 SGHDT, CDR2 YYEEEE. V lost 4 bases and J lost 4, with 14 bases in between. The CDR3 consists of 15 residues. CDR3: CASSLGAVITGELFF. CDR3 DNA: TGTGCCAGCAGCCTCGGCGCGGTAATCACCGGGGAGCTGTTTTTT.

The chain couples TRBV12-3 or TRBV12-4 to TRBJ2-7, with D possibly TRBD2 on 5 matching bases. V lost 5 bases, J lost 4 bases, and 12 bases lay in between. CDR3 length equals 13 residues. CDR3 in DNA: TGTGCCAGCAGTAGGGAGAAAAATTACGAGCAGTACTTC. Amino acids: CASSREKNYEQYF.

This clonotype showed up just a few times. This chain connects TRBV12-3 or TRBV12-4 to TRBJ1-3, with 7 positions matching TRBD1. The CDR3 extends over 12 amino acids. V lost 7 bases to trimming and J lost 7 bases; unmatched junction nucleotides: 4. The CDR3 reads CASKAGGNTIYF. The CDR3 nucleotides are TGTGCCAGCAAGGCAGGGGGGAACACCATATATTTT.

The V call is TRBV3-1, the J call TRBJ2-6, with D hard to call. The CDR3 runs 16 residues. V lost 3 bases to trimming and J lost 0 bases, with 9 bases between them. From germline, CDR1 is LGHDT and CDR2 YNNKEL (reference sequence). This CDR3 reads CASSHDGYSGANVLTF. The CDR3 DNA is TGTGCCAGCAGCCACGACGGATACTCTGGGGCCAACGTCCTGACTTTC.

This chain connects TRBV5-1 to TRBJ2-7; possibly TRBD1 or TRBD2 for D (5 bases each). Trimming pared 3 bases from V and 3 bases from J, leaving 7 bases between. There are 12 residues in the CDR3. Germline V gene sequence: CDR1 SGHRS, CDR2 YFSETQ. The CDR3 sequence is CASSSGHYEQYF. The CDR3 DNA sequence: TGCGCCAGCAGCTCGGGGCACTACGAGCAGTACTTC. The full variable domain, its missing parts supplied by reference TRBV5-1 and TRBJ2-7, is KAGVTQTPRYLIKTRGQQVTLSCSPISGHRSVSWYQQTPGQGLQFLFEYFSETQRNKGNFPGRFSGRQFSNSRSEMNVSTLELGDSALYLCASSSGHYEQYFGPGTRLTVT.

This clonotype was counted only a few times. Since the CDR3 does not end with the conserved phenylalanine or tryptophan, this likely comes from a read error. J is TRBJ2-3 and V is TRBV6-6; D is unclear. The CDR3 is 16 amino acids. Germline values: CDR1 MNHNY, CDR2 SVGAGI (reference sequence). Trimming took off 6 bases at V and 0 bases at J, with 16 bases between the two ends. CDR3 DNA sequence: TGTGCCAGCAGACCCAGGTCGGCCCTCAGCACAGATACGCAGTATTCT. Translating gives CASRPRSALSTDTQYS.

The J gene is TRBJ2-7, the V gene TRBV3-1; 8 bases agree with TRBD1. The V and J ends lost 1 base and 4 bases, in that order; junction bases with no gene match: 6. The CDR3 consists of 15 residues. The germline V gene has CDR1 LGHDT and CDR2 YNNKEL (reference sequence). CDR3 nucleotide sequence: TGTGCCAGCAGCCAAGGTCGGACAGGGCCTTACGAGCAGTACTTC. Residues: CASSQGRTGPYEQYF.

The CDR3 bases are TGCGCCAGCAGCGGGGTTTCTGGAAACACCATATATTTT. This encodes CASSGVSGNTIYF. V usage is TRBV4-1 and J usage is TRBJ1-3, with D uncertain. Germline loops: CDR1 MGHRA, CDR2 YSYEKL. The CDR3 runs to 13 residues. Deletions cut 5 bases from V and 1 base from J, with 6 bases between.

This clonotype was observed a handful of times. V gene TRBV5-1 combines with J gene TRBJ2-3, with TRBD1 matching over 8 bases. The V gene end was trimmed by 4 bases and the J gene end by 5 bases; junction bases not matched to a gene: 9. Germline V gene sequence: CDR1 SGHRS, CDR2 YFSETQ. CDR3 length: 15 residues. CDR3 nucleotide sequence: TGCGCCAGCAGCACGGACAGGGCCCAAAGAGATACGCAGTATTTT. It codes for CASSTDRAQRDTQYF.

This clonotype came up a few times. The chain employs TRBV5-6 and TRBJ1-1; D is possibly TRBD1 (6 bases). The germline V gene encodes CDR1 SGHDT and CDR2 YYEEEE. The V end lost 6 bases, the J end lost 1 base, and 10 bases lay between the germline ends. The CDR3 runs 13 residues. CDR3 residues: CASTKTGNTEAFF. In DNA, the CDR3 is TGTGCCAGCACCAAGACAGGGAACACTGAAGCTTTCTTT.

The V and J genes are TRBV20-1 and TRBJ2-3; tentative D call: TRBD1 (6 bases). This CDR3 region has 14 residues. Trimming removed 6 bases from V and 0 bases from J, with 13 bases in between. CDR1 and CDR2 (germline): DFQATT, SNEGSKA (reference sequence). The CDR3 reads CSADTGSSTDTQYF. The CDR3 DNA is TGCAGTGCCGATACAGGGTCCAGCACAGATACGCAGTATTTT.

This clonotype occurred a few times. The rearrangement joins TRBV7-6 to TRBJ2-1, with TRBD1 identical over 11 bases. V shed 4 bases and J 5 bases; nucleotides not matched to a gene: 7. The CDR3 is 16 residues long. Germline CDR1 and CDR2: SGHVS and FNYEAQ. The CDR3 protein is CASSSPGQGANNEQFF. As DNA, the CDR3 is TGTGCCAGCAGCTCCCCCGGACAGGGGGCAAACAATGAGCAGTTCTTC.